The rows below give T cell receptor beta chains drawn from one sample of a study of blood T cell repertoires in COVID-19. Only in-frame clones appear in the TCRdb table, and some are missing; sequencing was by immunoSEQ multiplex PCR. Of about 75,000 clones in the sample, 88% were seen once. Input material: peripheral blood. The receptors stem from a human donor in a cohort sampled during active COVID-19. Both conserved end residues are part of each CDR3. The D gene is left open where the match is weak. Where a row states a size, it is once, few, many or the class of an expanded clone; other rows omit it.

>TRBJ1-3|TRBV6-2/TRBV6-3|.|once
CASSFHEGLDRGNTIYF
TGTGCCAGCAGTTTCCACGAGGGCTTGGATCGGGGAAACACCATATATTTT
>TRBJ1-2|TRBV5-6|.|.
CASSLPGFGYTF
TGTGCCAGCAGCTTGCCCGGTTTTGGCTACACCTTC
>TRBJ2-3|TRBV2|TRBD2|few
CASLSSGGKLGDTQYF
TGTGCCAGCCTCTCTAGCGGGGGGAAATTGGGAGATACGCAGTATTTT
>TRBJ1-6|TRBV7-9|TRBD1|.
CASSPAGTGDSPLHF
TGTGCCAGCAGCCCTGCCGGGACAGGGGACTCACCCCTCCACTTT
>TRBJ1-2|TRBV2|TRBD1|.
CASSPRTGHHYGYTF
TGTGCCAGCAGTCCTCGGACAGGGCATCACTATGGCTACACCTTC
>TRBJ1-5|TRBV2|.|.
CASRPPPSGGTQPQHF
TGTGCCAGCAGGCCCCCCCCCAGCGGGGGGACTCAGCCCCAGCATTTT
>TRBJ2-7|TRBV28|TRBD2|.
CARQGGLAGGEQYF
TGTGCCAGGCAAGGAGGGCTAGCGGGGGGCGAGCAGTACTTC
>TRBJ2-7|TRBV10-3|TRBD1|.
CAISETGDPYEQYF
TGTGCCATCAGTGAGACAGGGGACCCCTACGAGCAGTACTTC
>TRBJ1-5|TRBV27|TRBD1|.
CASRSGTASNQPQHF
TGTGCCAGCAGGTCCGGGACAGCTAGCAATCAGCCCCAGCATTTT
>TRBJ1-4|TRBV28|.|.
CASSFTGTRNEKLFF
TGTGCCAGCAGTTTCACCGGGACACGGAATGAAAAACTGTTTTTT
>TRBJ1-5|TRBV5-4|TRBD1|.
CASSLGTGSNQPQHF
TGTGCCAGCAGCTTGGGGACAGGAAGCAATCAGCCCCAGCATTTT
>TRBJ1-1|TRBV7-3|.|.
CASSSDRKNTEAFF
TGTGCCAGCAGCTCCGACAGAAAGAACACTGAAGCTTTCTTT
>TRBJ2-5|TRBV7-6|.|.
CASSLRFQVRETQYF
TGTGCCAGCAGCTTAAGGTTTCAGGTTCGGGAGACCCAGTACTTC
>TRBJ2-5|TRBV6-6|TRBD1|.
CASSYSRGRRETQYF
TGTGCCAGCAGTTACTCCAGGGGGCGGAGAGAGACCCAGTACTTC
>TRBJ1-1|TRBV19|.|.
CASSISDGQLNTEAFF
TGTGCCAGTAGTATCTCCGATGGACAGTTGAACACTGAAGCTTTCTTT
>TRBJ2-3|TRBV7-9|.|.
CASSLVPGSKSTDTQYF
TGTGCCAGCAGCTTAGTCCCAGGGTCAAAAAGCACAGATACGCAGTATTTT
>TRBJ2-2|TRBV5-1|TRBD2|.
CASSQSGSGTGELFF
TGCGCCAGCAGCCAAAGCGGGAGCGGTACCGGGGAGCTGTTTTTT
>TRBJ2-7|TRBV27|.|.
CASSLSGAGYEQYF
TGTGCCAGCAGTTTGTCAGGGGCAGGATACGAGCAGTACTTC
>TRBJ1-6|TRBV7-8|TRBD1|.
CASSNTGTGGSPLHF
TGTGCCAGCAGCAATACCGGGACAGGGGGTTCACCCCTCCACTTT
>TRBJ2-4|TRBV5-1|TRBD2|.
CASSPKTSGRAGAKNIQYF
TGCGCCAGCAGCCCAAAGACTAGCGGGAGAGCCGGAGCCAAAAACATTCAGTACTTC
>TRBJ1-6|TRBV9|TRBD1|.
CASSVAGQGASPLHF
TGTGCCAGCAGCGTAGCGGGACAGGGGGCTTCACCCCTCCACTTT
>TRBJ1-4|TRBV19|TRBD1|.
CASSKTGGRNEKLFF
TGTGCCAGTAGTAAAACAGGGGGTCGGAATGAAAAACTGTTTTTT
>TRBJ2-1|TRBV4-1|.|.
CASSPQGNEQFF
TGCGCCAGCAGCCCCCAGGGCAATGAGCAGTTCTTC
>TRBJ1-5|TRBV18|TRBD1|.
CASSPKTGNGNQPQHF
TGTGCCAGCTCACCAAAGACAGGGAACGGGAATCAGCCCCAGCATTTT
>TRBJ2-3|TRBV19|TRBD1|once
CASKDRLLSDTQYF
TGTGCCAGTAAGGACAGGCTCCTGTCAGATACGCAGTATTTT
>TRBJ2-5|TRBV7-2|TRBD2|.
CASSWGLAGGQETQYF
TGTGCCAGCAGCTGGGGACTAGCGGGGGGGCAAGAGACCCAGTACTTC
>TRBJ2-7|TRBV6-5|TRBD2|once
CASSYGTSVYGYEQYF
TGTGCCAGCAGTTATGGGACTAGCGTCTATGGGTACGAGCAGTACTTC
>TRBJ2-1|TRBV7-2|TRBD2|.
CASSSGGAINEQFF
TGTGCCAGCAGTTCCGGGGGGGCAATCAATGAGCAGTTCTTC
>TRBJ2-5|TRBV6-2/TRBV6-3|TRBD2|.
CASSYGTSGTLQETQYF
TGTGCCAGCAGTTACGGGACTAGCGGGACCCTTCAAGAGACCCAGTACTTC
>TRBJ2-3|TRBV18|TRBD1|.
CASSPPRRQGSTDTQYF
TGTGCCAGCTCGCCGCCGAGAAGACAGGGAAGCACAGATACGCAGTATTTT
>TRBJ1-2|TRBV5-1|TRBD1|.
CASSALTGGPYGYTF
TGCGCCAGCAGCGCCCTGACAGGGGGCCCCTATGGCTACACCTTC
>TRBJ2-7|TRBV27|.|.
CASSFFPQGNSYEQYF
TGTGCCAGCAGTTTTTTCCCCCAGGGGAACTCCTACGAGCAGTACTTC
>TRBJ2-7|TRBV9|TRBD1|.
CASSVVSGTGEGEQYF
TGTGCCAGCAGCGTAGTGTCTGGGACAGGGGAGGGCGAGCAGTACTTC
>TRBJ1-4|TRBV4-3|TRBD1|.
CASSQEWDRGIISNGKLFF
TGCGCCAGCAGCCAAGAGTGGGACAGGGGGATAATTAGTAATGGAAAACTGTTTTTT
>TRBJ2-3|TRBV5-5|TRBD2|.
CASSMGLAGSTDTQYF
TGTGCCAGCAGCATGGGACTAGCGGGAAGCACAGATACGCAGTATTTT